The clone carrying this TCR beta chain was seen ten or more times. This specimen comes from a study of response to subunit inactivated influenza vaccine. Germline V lookup: CDR1 SGHNT, CDR2 YYREEE (reference sequence). The ends were cut back, 3 bases at V and 5 bases at J, with 10 bases in the middle. The CDR3 runs to 13 residues. TCRdb re-analysed the RT-PCR reads in MiXCR, keeping a single row per CDR3 protein. The sample lists 450,000 to 500,000 distinct CDR3 sequences, 9.5% to 12% occurring once. The chain joins TRBV5-4 to TRBJ2-3; D gene ambiguous. Here the sequenced sample was PBMCs from blood, taken 45 days after vaccination. This TCR derives from a man aged 45 to 65 who received an inactivated influenza vaccine. The CDR3 nucleotides read TGTGCCAGCAGCTCGCCCGCACAAGATACGCAGTATTTT. Translated: CASSSPAQDTQYF.